Presented here are 14 T cell receptor beta chains from one specimen sequenced in a study of blood T cells in healthy people across ages. Then a second PCR, running about 6 to 12 cycles, was carried out with a sample-barcoded 5' primer and a J-beta primer mix. MiXCR, applied by TCRdb to the 5' RACE reads, yields one record per CDR3 protein. Of about 760,000 distinct CDR3 sequences listed, just over 55% are singletons. Sequencing input: blood. Source of these receptors: a man aged 40-55 years in good health.

CDR3 in amino acids: CASSRPGYGYTF. The DNA for the CDR3 is TGTGCCAGCAGCCGCCCGGGTTATGGCTACACCTTC. The V and J genes are TRBV12-3 or TRBV12-4 and TRBJ1-2; D not certain. This CDR3 spans 12 amino acids. With 6 bases removed from V and 5 bases from J, the gap between germline ends came to 10 bases.

This clonotype was seen more than once but under ten times. J is TRBJ2-5 and V is TRBV2; D is uncertain. The end of the DNA is better explained by TRBJ2-7, so the J call may be wrong. There are 12 residues in the CDR3. The germline V gene encodes CDR1 SNHLY and CDR2 FYNNEI. Written as DNA, the CDR3 is TGTGCCAGCAGTGAGATGAACTACGAGCAGTACTTC. As protein: CASSEMNYEQYF.

The rearrangement uses TRBV9 and TRBJ2-5; the D gene is possibly TRBD1 (6 bases). Per germline, CDR1 SGDLS and CDR2 YYNGEE. V was shortened by 1 base and J by 3 bases, with 7 bases between the two germline ends. This CDR3 contains 13 residues. The CDR3 nucleotides are TGTGCCAGCAGCGTATCAGGGGAAGAGACCCAGTACTTC. It specifies CASSVSGEETQYF.

The rearrangement links TRBV27 to TRBJ2-7; 12 bases line up with TRBD2. Trimming took 5 bases from V and 0 from J; bases not matched to a gene: 20. The CDR3 covers 21 residues. Germline V gene data show CDR1 as MNHEY and CDR2 as SMNVEV (reference sequence). In DNA form, the CDR3 reads TGTGCCAGCAGTAAAAGATCTTCAACCGGGACTAGCGGGTCAAGCTCCTACGAGCAGTACTTC. It yields the protein CASSKRSSTGTSGSSSYEQYF.

This clonotype came up a few times. At one end, the junction sequence differs from germline, possibly due to a read error. The chain has TRBV7-7 and TRBJ1-5; no definite D call. The CDR3 contains 13 residues. Germline CDR1 SSHAT, CDR2 FNYEAQ (reference sequence). The CDR3 loop reads CASSLGVGQPQHF. The CDR3 bases are TGTGCTAGCAGCTTAGGAGTTGGTCAGCCCCAGCATTTT.

The chain couples TRBV20-1 to TRBJ2-5; 7 nucleotides agree with TRBD2. Germline trimming cut 5 bases from V and 11 bases from J; bases unmatched to any gene: 11. CDR1 and CDR2 (germline): DFQATT, SNEGSKA (reference sequence). The CDR3 runs to 12 residues. The CDR3 nucleotides read TGCAGTGCTCTTCGGGGGGAAAATGAGCAGTACTTC. Translating gives CSALRGENEQYF.

CDR3 DNA: TGTGCCAGCAGCAATGACAGCGGCTCTGGGGCCAACGTCCTGACTTTC. This sequence encodes CASSNDSGSGANVLTF. V and J are TRBV6-2 or TRBV6-3 and TRBJ2-6, with D possibly called TRBD1 or TRBD2 (5 bases each). V was clipped by 6 bases and J by 0 bases, with 12 bases between them. The CDR3 consists of 16 residues. The germline gives CDR1 MNHEY, CDR2 SVGEGT.

As to this clonotype: The junction shows a germline mismatch at one end, possibly a read error. V and J are TRBV12-3 or TRBV12-4 and TRBJ1-1; maybe TRBD1 (6 bases). The CDR3 loop spans 14 amino acids. The CDR3 DNA sequence: TGTGCCAGCAGCTTAGTACAGGGAGGGAGTCTAGCTTTCTTT. It translates to CASSLVQGGSLAFF.

This clonotype was detected only a few times. The CDR3 spells CASRGFSYNEQFF. CDR3 in DNA: TGCGCCAGCAGGGGGTTCTCCTACAATGAGCAGTTCTTC. This sequence joins TRBV4-1 and TRBJ2-1; D is ambiguous. Germline CDR1 is MGHRA and CDR2 is YSYEKL. The CDR3 consists of 13 residues. The V end was cut by 6 bases, the J end by 0 bases, with 6 bases between.

This chain links TRBV7-2 with TRBJ2-7; the D gene is possibly TRBD1 (5 bases). Trimming shortened V by 3 bases and J by 2 bases, and 11 bases separated the two germline ends. The CDR3 contains 14 residues. Per germline, CDR1 SGHTA and CDR2 FQGNSA. The CDR3 loop reads CASSFWTPAYEQYF. CDR3 sequence (DNA): TGTGCCAGCAGCTTCTGGACACCCGCCTACGAGCAGTACTTC.

This chain connects TRBV5-1 to TRBJ2-3; the match to TRBD2 covers 8 bases. The germline V gene encodes CDR1 SGHRS and CDR2 YFSETQ. This CDR3 is built from 15 residues. J lost 9 bases, V lost 0 bases, and 9 bases had no gene match. The CDR3 region is CASSLARGGTNTQYF. CDR3 in DNA: TGCGCCAGCAGCTTGGCCCGGGGGGGGACGAACACGCAGTATTTT.

The J gene is TRBJ1-5, the V gene TRBV12-3 or TRBV12-4; 9 nucleotides match TRBD1. The CDR3 length is 14 residues. V was pared by 6 bases and J by 6 bases, with 6 bases of the junction left unmatched. The CDR3 DNA reads TGTGCCAGCAGCTCCGACAGGGGGAGTCAGCCCCAGCATTTT. It encodes CASSSDRGSQPQHF.

The chain carries TRBV7-3 and TRBJ2-3; no definite D call. Germline V gene sequence: CDR1 SGHTA, CDR2 FQGTGA. This CDR3 comprises 14 residues. V gave up 5 bases and J gave up 2 bases, with 11 bases separating them. In nucleotides, the CDR3 is TGTGCCAGCAGCCCCCTAGGGTACACAGATACGCAGTATTTT. Translated, it gives CASSPLGYTDTQYF. The full variable domain, in which reference TRBV7-3 and TRBJ2-3 provide the parts outside the CDR3, is GAGVSQTPSNKVTEKGKYVELRCDPISGHTALYWYRQSLGQGPEFLIYFQGTGAADDSGLPNDRFFAVRPEGSVSTLKIQRTERGDSAVYLCASSPLGYTDTQYFGPGTRLTVL.

The chain recombines TRBV11-2 with TRBJ2-1; D may be TRBD2 (6 bases). CDR3 length equals 15 residues. Germline assignment: CDR1 SGHAT and CDR2 FQNNGV. Deletions cut 7 bases from V and 7 bases from J, with 20 bases between. The CDR3 is CASNPTLPRGNEQFF. The CDR3, as DNA: TGTGCCAGCAATCCTACGCTCCCCCGGGGGAATGAGCAGTTCTTC.